The rows below give T cell receptor beta chains drawn from one sample of a study of blood T cell repertoires in COVID-19. Method: immunoSEQ multiplex PCR; TCRdb's copy keeps in-frame clones and lacks some. This table holds about 150,000 clones, 80% to 90% found once. The sample comprised peripheral blood. These receptors came from a man younger than 35 with COVID-19, enrolled during active disease. CDR3s include the opening cysteine and the closing phenylalanine or tryptophan. The D gene is left open where the match is weak. The size entry is marked missing in some rows and otherwise reads once, few, many or a size class.

J gene,clone size,D gene,V gene,CDR3 protein,CDR3 DNA
TRBJ1-1,once,TRBD1,TRBV28,CASLGQGELNTEAFF,TGTGCCAGCCTAGGACAGGGAGAATTGAACACTGAAGCTTTCTTT
TRBJ2-7,once,.,TRBV5-1,CASRLTPTYEQYF,TGCGCCAGCAGACTGACTCCCACCTACGAGCAGTACTTC
TRBJ2-6,.,TRBD1,TRBV19,CASRDRGYSGANVLTF,TGTGCCAGTCGGGACAGGGGGTACTCTGGGGCCAACGTCCTGACTTTC
TRBJ2-5,.,.,TRBV5-1,CASSLRGGRETQYF,TGCGCCAGCAGCTTGCGCGGGGGCAGGGAGACCCAGTACTTC
TRBJ2-5,.,.,TRBV27,CASSSTVQETQYF,TGTGCCAGCAGTTCGACAGTTCAAGAGACCCAGTACTTC
TRBJ1-5,.,.,TRBV6-5,CASVQGLNQPQHF,TGTGCCAGCGTACAGGGCTTGAATCAGCCCCAGCATTTT
TRBJ2-1,.,TRBD2,TRBV7-3,CASSQNPAGGYNEQFF,TGTGCCAGCAGCCAAAACCCAGCGGGAGGTTACAATGAGCAGTTCTTC
TRBJ2-4,.,.,TRBV7-2,CASSSGLLAKNIQYF,TGTGCCAGCAGCTCCGGACTTTTAGCCAAAAACATTCAGTACTTC
TRBJ1-2,.,TRBD1,TRBV4-1,CASSQDPPQGATDYGYTF,TGCGCCAGCAGCCAAGATCCCCCACAGGGGGCAACGGACTATGGCTACACCTTC
TRBJ2-3,.,.,TRBV9,CASSVDAGNTDTQYF,TGTGCCAGCAGCGTAGATGCGGGAAACACAGATACGCAGTATTTT
TRBJ1-1,.,.,TRBV5-4,CASSLGLNTEAFF,TGTGCCAGCAGCTTGGGGCTGAACACTGAAGCTTTCTTT
TRBJ2-7,.,.,TRBV4-1,CASSQAGAGNEQYF,TGCGCCAGCAGCCAGGCAGGGGCCGGGAACGAGCAGTACTTC
TRBJ2-3,.,TRBD2,TRBV9,CASSVLIAGGPASTDTQYF,TGTGCCAGCAGCGTATTGATAGCGGGAGGCCCCGCTAGCACAGATACGCAGTATTTT
TRBJ1-1,.,.,TRBV27,CASSYGGPRHTEAFF,TGTGCCAGCAGTTATGGAGGCCCGCGTCACACTGAAGCTTTCTTT
TRBJ1-5,.,.,TRBV7-2,CASSLVGGESNQPQHF,TGTGCCAGCAGCTTAGTGGGGGGAGAATCCAATCAGCCCCAGCATTTT
TRBJ1-2,.,.,TRBV7-8,CASSLGQNYGYTF,TGTGCCAGCAGCTTAGGACAGAACTATGGCTACACCTTC
TRBJ1-3,.,.,TRBV4-1,CASSQASYSGNTIYF,TGCGCCAGCAGCCAAGCTTCCTACTCTGGAAACACCATATATTTT
TRBJ2-3,.,.,TRBV19,CASSIDTGTDTQYF,TGTGCCAGTAGTATAGACACCGGGACAGATACGCAGTATTTT
TRBJ1-1,few,.,TRBV18,CASSLNKQRGTEAFF,TGTGCCAGCTCACTTAATAAACAAAGGGGGACTGAAGCTTTCTTT
TRBJ1-2,few,.,TRBV7-2,CASSPDRPNYGYTF,TGTGCCAGCAGCCCGGACAGACCGAACTATGGCTACACCTTC
TRBJ2-1,.,TRBD2,TRBV27,CASSQKTSGSSYNEQFF,TGTGCCAGCAGCCAAAAAACTAGCGGGAGCTCCTACAATGAGCAGTTCTTC
TRBJ2-1,.,TRBD2,TRBV6-5,CASSLLAGAGYEQFF,TGTGCCAGCAGTTTGTTAGCGGGAGCAGGCTATGAGCAGTTCTTC
TRBJ1-2,.,.,TRBV7-9,CASSDTNYGYTF,TGTGCCAGCTCGGACACAAACTATGGCTACACCTTC
TRBJ2-1,once,.,TRBV29-1,CSVYQGTYNEQFF,TGCAGCGTCTACCAGGGGACCTACAATGAGCAGTTCTTC
TRBJ2-1,.,.,TRBV5-4,CASSLVYMGTSIGNEQFF,TGTGCCAGCAGCTTGGTATATATGGGTACTAGTATAGGCAATGAGCAGTTCTTC
TRBJ2-7,.,.,TRBV2,CASRNTGLPYEQYF,TGTGCCAGCAGGAACACAGGGTTACCCTACGAGCAGTACTTC
TRBJ2-7,.,TRBD1,TRBV19,CASSPRGKAYEQYF,TGTGCCAGTAGTCCCAGGGGGAAGGCCTACGAGCAGTACTTC
TRBJ2-3,.,.,TRBV10-3,CAISESGLGGLDTQYF,TGTGCCATCAGTGAGTCGGGACTGGGTGGGTTGGATACGCAGTATTTT
TRBJ2-1,.,TRBD2,TRBV11-2,CASSKASGRNNEQFF,TGTGCCAGCAGTAAAGCTAGCGGGAGGAACAATGAGCAGTTCTTC
TRBJ1-5,.,.,TRBV28,CASGQIDWRNQPQHF,TGTGCCAGCGGACAAATCGACTGGCGCAATCAGCCCCAGCATTTT
TRBJ1-6,.,.,TRBV13,CASSWQTGLLRNSPLHF,TGTGCCAGCAGCTGGCAAACGGGACTGCTTCGTAATTCACCCCTCCACTTT
TRBJ1-2,.,TRBD1,TRBV7-2,CASSPGERGRGYTF,TGTGCCAGCAGCCCAGGCGAGAGGGGGCGTGGCTACACCTTC
TRBJ1-1,.,.,TRBV7-9,CASSLGGSGTEAFF,TGTGCCAGCAGCTTAGGAGGGTCGGGCACTGAAGCTTTCTTT
TRBJ1-2,.,TRBD1,TRBV10-3,CAISDPTGAVANYGYTF,TGTGCCATCAGTGATCCGACAGGGGCGGTAGCTAACTATGGCTACACCTTC
TRBJ1-3,.,TRBD1,TRBV10-2,CASGDRGIRDTIYF,TGCGCCAGCGGGGACAGAGGGATCCGGGACACCATATATTTT
TRBJ2-7,.,TRBD1,TRBV9,CASSTGQGIPGQYF,TGTGCCAGCAGCACGGGACAGGGGATTCCGGGGCAGTACTTC
TRBJ2-2,.,.,TRBV5-4,CASSLAGLNTGELFF,TGTGCCAGCAGCTTGGCTGGCCTTAACACCGGGGAGCTGTTTTTT
TRBJ2-5,few,TRBD1,TRBV5-1,CASSLVPGGIETQYF,TGCGCCAGCAGCTTGGTTCCAGGGGGTATAGAGACCCAGTACTTC
TRBJ2-7,.,.,TRBV12-3/TRBV12-4,CASSFGSQGEQYF,TGTGCCAGCAGTTTCGGGTCCCAAGGCGAGCAGTACTTC